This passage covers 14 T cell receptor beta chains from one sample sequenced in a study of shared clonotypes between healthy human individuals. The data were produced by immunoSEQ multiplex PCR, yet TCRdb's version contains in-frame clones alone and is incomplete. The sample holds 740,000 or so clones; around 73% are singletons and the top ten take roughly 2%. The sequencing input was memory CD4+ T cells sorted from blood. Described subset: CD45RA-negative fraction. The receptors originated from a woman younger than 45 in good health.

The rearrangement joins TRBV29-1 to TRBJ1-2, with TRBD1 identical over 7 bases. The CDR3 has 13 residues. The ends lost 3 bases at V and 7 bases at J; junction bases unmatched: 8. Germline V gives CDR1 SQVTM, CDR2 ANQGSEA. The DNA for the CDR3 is TGCAGCGTTGAGACAGGGTGGACGGCTGGCTACACCTTC. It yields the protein CSVETGWTAGYTF.

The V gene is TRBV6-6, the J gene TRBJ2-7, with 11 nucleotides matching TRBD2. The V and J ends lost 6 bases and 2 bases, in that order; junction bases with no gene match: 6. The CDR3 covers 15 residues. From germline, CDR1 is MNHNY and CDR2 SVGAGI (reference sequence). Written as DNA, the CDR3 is TGTGCCAGCAGCGTAGCGGGAGGGCCCGCCTACGAGCAGTACTTC. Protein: CASSVAGGPAYEQYF.

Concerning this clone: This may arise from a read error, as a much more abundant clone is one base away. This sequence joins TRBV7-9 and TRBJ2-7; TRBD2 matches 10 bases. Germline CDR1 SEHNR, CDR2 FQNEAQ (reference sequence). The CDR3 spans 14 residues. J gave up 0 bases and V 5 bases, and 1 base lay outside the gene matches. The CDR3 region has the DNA TGTGCCAGCAGCGCTAGCGGGAGCTCCTACGAGCAGTACTTC. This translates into CASSASGSSYEQYF. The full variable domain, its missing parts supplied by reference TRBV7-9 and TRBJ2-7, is DTGVSQNPRHKITKRGQNVTFRCDPISEHNRLYWYRQTLGQGPEFLTYFQNEAQLEKSRLLSDRFSAERPKGSFSTLEIQRTEQGDSAMYLCASSASGSSYEQYFGPGTRLTVT.

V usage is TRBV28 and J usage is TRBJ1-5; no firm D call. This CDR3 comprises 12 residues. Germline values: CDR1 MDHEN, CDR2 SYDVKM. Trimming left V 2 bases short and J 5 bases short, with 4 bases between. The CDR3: CASSLMDQPQHF. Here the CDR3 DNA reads TGTGCCAGCAGTTTAATGGATCAGCCCCAGCATTTT.

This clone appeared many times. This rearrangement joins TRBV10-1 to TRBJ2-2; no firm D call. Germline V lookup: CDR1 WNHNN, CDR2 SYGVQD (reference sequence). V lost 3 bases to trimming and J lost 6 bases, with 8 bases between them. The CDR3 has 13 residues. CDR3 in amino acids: CASSEPLSGELFF. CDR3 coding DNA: TGCGCCAGCAGTGAACCGTTGTCCGGGGAGCTGTTTTTT.

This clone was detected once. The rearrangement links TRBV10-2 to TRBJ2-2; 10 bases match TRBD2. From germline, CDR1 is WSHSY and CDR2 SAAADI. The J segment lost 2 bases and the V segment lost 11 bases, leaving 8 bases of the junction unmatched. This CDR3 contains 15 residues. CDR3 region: CAGSRTSGNTGELFF. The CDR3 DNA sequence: TGCGCCGGGAGTCGGACTAGCGGAAACACCGGGGAGCTGTTTTTT.

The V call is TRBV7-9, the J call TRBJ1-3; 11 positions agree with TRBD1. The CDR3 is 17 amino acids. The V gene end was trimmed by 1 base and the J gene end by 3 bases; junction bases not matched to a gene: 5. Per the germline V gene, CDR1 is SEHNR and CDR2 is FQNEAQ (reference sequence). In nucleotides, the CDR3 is TGTGCCAGCAGCTTAGGGACGGACAGGGGGCTTGGAAACACCATATATTTT. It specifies CASSLGTDRGLGNTIYF.

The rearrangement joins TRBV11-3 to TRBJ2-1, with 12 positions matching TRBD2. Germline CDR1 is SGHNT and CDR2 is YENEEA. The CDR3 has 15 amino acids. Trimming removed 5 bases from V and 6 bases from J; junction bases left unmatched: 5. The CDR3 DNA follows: TGTGCCAGCAGCAACCCGACTAGCGGGAGCAATGAGCAGTTCTTC. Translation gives CASSNPTSGSNEQFF.

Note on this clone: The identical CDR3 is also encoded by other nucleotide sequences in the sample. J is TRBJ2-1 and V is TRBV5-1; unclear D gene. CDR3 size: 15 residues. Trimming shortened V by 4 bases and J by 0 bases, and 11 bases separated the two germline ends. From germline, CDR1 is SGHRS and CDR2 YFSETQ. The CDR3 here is CASSGASGSYNEQFF. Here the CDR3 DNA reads TGCGCCAGCAGCGGAGCTAGTGGCTCCTACAATGAGCAGTTCTTC.

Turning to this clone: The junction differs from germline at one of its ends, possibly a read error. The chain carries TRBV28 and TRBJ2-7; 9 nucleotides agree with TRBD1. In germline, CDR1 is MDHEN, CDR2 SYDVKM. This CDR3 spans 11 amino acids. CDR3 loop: CASSSPGQGNF. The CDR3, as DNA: TGTGCCAGCAGTTCCCCGGGACAGGGTAACTTC. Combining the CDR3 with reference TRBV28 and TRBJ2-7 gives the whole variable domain DVKVTQSSRYLVKRTGEKVFLECVQDMDHENMFWYRQDPGLGLRLIYFSYDVKMKEKGDIPEGYSVSREKKERFSLILESASTNQTSMYLCASSSPGQGNFGPGTRLTVT.

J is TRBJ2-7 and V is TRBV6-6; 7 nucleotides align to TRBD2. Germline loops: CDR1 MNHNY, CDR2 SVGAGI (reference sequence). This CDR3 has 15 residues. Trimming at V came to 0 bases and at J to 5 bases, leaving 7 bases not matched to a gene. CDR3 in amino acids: CASSYSRGRADEQYF. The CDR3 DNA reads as TGTGCCAGCAGTTACTCACGAGGGAGGGCCGACGAGCAGTACTTC.

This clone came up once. In nucleotides, the CDR3 is TGTGCCAGTAGAGTGCAGTCTCCAGGTCAGCCCCAGCATTTT. This gives the protein CASRVQSPGQPQHF. The chain carries TRBV19 and TRBJ1-5, with D hard to call. Trimming cost V 6 bases and J 6 bases, with 15 bases left between them. CDR3 size: 14 residues. Germline assignment: CDR1 LNHDA and CDR2 SQIVND (reference sequence).

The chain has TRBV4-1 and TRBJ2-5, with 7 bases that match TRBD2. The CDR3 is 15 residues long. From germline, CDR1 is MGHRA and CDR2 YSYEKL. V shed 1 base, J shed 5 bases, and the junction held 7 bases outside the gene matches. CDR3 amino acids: CASSQVASGEETQYF. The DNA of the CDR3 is TGCGCCAGCAGCCAAGTCGCTAGCGGAGAGGAGACCCAGTACTTC.

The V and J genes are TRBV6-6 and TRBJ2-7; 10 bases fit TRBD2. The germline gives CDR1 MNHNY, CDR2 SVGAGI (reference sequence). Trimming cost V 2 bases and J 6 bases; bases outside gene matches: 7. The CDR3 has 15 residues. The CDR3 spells CASSYEAGGPREQYF. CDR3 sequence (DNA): TGTGCCAGCAGTTACGAAGCGGGAGGGCCCCGCGAGCAGTACTTC.